This T cell receptor (beta chain) came from a study of CD8 T cells in Susac syndrome. The length of the CDR3 is 15 residues. Germline CDR1 reads LGHNA; CDR2 reads YSLEER. On this clonotype: A read error may produce the germline difference seen at one junction end.

Reverse transcription of about 0.5 to 1 ug RNA was carried out with random hexamers. Amplification of TCR beta CDR3 used immunoSEQ multiplex PCR across 54 Vbeta and 13 Jbeta. TCRdb recomputed calls from the immunoSEQ multiplex PCR reads with MiXCR, one row per CDR3 protein. This table holds approximately 71,000 distinct CDR3 sequences, nearly 96% found once. The receptor was derived from a human donor with multiple sclerosis. The sample taken for sequencing was CD4+ T cells from PBMCs. The chain links TRBV4-3 to TRBJ1-2; D is ambiguous. This CDR3 is CASSQAAWTIYPPSF. CDR3 sequence (DNA): TGCGCCAGCAGCCAAGCGGCTTGGACGATTTACCCTCCGAGCTTC.